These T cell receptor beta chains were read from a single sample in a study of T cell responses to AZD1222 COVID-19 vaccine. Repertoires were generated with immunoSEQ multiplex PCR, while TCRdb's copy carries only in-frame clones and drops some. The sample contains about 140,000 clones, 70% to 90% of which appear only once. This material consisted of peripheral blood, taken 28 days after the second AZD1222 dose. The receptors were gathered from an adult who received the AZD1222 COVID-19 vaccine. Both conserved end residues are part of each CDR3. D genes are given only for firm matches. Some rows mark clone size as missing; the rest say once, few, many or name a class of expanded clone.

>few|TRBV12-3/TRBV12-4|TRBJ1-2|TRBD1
CASSTRQGNGYTF
TGTGCCAGCAGTACCAGACAGGGGAATGGCTACACCTTC
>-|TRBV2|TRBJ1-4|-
CASTEGTGNEKLFF
TGTGCCAGCACCGAGGGGACGGGAAATGAAAAACTGTTTTTT
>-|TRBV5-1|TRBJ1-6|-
CASSLASSYNSPLHF
TGCGCCAGCAGCTTGGCTAGCTCCTATAATTCACCCCTCCACTTT
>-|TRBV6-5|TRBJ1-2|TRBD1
CASSGTGDVGGYTF
TGTGCCAGCAGCGGGACAGGGGATGTTGGTGGCTACACCTTC
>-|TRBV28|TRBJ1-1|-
CASRPQGRDEAFF
TGTGCCAGCAGGCCACAGGGAAGGGATGAAGCTTTCTTT
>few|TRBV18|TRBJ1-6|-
CASSHNRRKKAYQGTYNSPLHF
TGTGCCAGCTCACACAACCGCCGGAAAAAAGCGTATCAGGGAACCTATAATTCACCCCTCCACTTT
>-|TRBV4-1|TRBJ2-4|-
CASRETGTNIQYF
TGCGCCAGCAGGGAAACCGGGACGAACATTCAGTACTTC
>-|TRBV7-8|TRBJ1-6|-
CASSLGASLSYNSPLHF
TGTGCCAGCAGCTTAGGAGCCAGCCTCTCCTATAATTCACCCCTCCACTTT
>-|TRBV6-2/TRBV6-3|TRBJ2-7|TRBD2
CASSTSDYEQYF
TGTGCCAGCAGTACTAGCGACTACGAGCAGTACTTC
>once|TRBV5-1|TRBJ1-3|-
CASTPPRGNTIYF
TGCGCCAGCACCCCCCCGAGGGGAAACACCATATATTTT
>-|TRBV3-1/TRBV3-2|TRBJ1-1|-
CASSQAGSLEAFF
TGTGCCAGCAGCCAAGCTGGGTCGCTTGAAGCTTTCTTT
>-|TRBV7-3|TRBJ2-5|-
CASSLGSQETQYF
TGTGCCAGCAGCTTAGGCTCTCAAGAGACCCAGTACTTC
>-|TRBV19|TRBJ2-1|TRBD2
CASSQAGGSQFF
TGTGCCAGTAGTCAGGCGGGGGGATCGCAGTTCTTC
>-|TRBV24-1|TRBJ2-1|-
CATSDPRRQSSYNEQFF
TGTGCCACCAGCGACCCTCGGCGACAGAGCTCCTACAATGAGCAGTTCTTC
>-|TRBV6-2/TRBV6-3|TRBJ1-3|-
CASSRRGSSSGNTIYF
TGTGCCAGCAGTCGCCGGGGATCCTCCTCTGGAAACACCATATATTTT
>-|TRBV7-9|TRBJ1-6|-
CASSYNNSPLHF
TGTGCCAGCAGTTACAACAATTCACCCCTCCACTTT
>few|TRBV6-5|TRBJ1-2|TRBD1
CASSYLGQGLRGYTF
TGTGCCAGCAGTTATCTCGGACAGGGCCTTAGGGGCTACACCTTC
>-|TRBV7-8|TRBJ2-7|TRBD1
CASSEDRENYEQYF
TGTGCCAGCAGCGAGGACAGGGAGAACTACGAGCAGTACTTC
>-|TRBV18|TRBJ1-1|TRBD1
CASSPRDRDTEAFF
TGTGCCAGCTCACCACGGGACAGGGACACTGAAGCTTTCTTT
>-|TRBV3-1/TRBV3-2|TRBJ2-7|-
CASSHFSGYEQYF
TGTGCCAGCAGCCATTTTAGCGGCTACGAGCAGTACTTC
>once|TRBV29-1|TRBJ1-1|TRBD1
CSGDRGHNTEAFF
TGCAGCGGGGACAGGGGACATAACACTGAAGCTTTCTTT
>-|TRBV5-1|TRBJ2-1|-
CASGTGFGYEQFF
TGCGCCAGCGGAACGGGGTTTGGTTATGAGCAGTTCTTC
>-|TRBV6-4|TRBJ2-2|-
CASRGEAGTGELFF
TGTGCCAGCAGAGGGGAGGCGGGGACCGGGGAGCTGTTTTTT
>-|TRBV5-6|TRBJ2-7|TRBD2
CASSSGAGGLPYEQYF
TGTGCCAGCAGCTCGGGCGCGGGAGGTCTACCCTACGAGCAGTACTTC
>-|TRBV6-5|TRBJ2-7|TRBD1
CASRTYRGVSDEQYF
TGTGCCAGCAGGACCTACAGGGGGGTATCGGACGAGCAGTACTTC
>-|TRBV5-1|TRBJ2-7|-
CASSLVQGNYEQYF
TGCGCCAGCAGCTTGGTTCAGGGAAACTACGAGCAGTACTTC
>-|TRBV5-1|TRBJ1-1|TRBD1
CASSILGGQVSNTEAFF
TGCGCCAGCAGCATCCTGGGGGGACAGGTCTCGAACACTGAAGCTTTCTTT
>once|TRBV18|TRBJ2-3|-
CASSPKGDTQYF
TGTGCCAGCTCACCAAAGGGGGATACGCAGTATTTT